This record concerns one T cell receptor (beta chain) sequence. Its antigen is still unknown. One junction end does not reproduce the germline sequence, and a read error may be involved. Germline CDR1 is SGHAT and CDR2 is FQNNGV. The CDR3 is 14 amino acids. This specimen comes from a study of blood T cells in healthy people across ages. Whole-study findings and limits: Total diversity from one million sequenced T cells was likely underestimated. Naive T cell percentage by flow cytometry tracked strongly with beta diversity. For the donors, CMV status was unknown and possibly confounded expanded clonotype changes. Significant beta diversity loss was already apparent by age approximately 37, declining roughly linearly.

A second PCR of roughly 7 to 11 cycles used a sample-barcoded 5' primer and a J-beta primer mix. Using its own MiXCR run on the 5' RACE reads, TCRdb lists one record per CDR3 protein. The sample consists of around 1,700,000 distinct CDR3 sequences, about 30% of them appearing once. Sequencing used blood. The chain uses TRBV11-2 and TRBJ1-2, with a tentative D call TRBD1 (6 bases). The sequence came from a woman aged 25 to 39 in good health. The CDR3 DNA is TGTACCAGCAGCTTAGTAAATGGGGACATGGGCTACACCTTC. It translates to CTSSLVNGDMGYTF.